This T cell receptor beta chain derives from a study of technical replicates of blood from a handful of donors. The CDR3 totals 17 residues. V was cut by 5 bases and J by 2 bases, with 24 bases left in between. From germline, CDR1 is GTSNPN and CDR2 SVGIG (reference sequence). This clone was detected once. The method was immunoSEQ multiplex PCR; TCRdb's version includes in-frame clones alone and lacks a portion of them. The sample has over 75,000 clones; 95% to 98% are singletons. This sequence originates from a human donor in good health. Sequenced sample: T cells isolated from PBMCs. V usage is TRBV30 and J usage is TRBJ1-2, with D tentatively TRBD1 (5 bases). The CDR3 sequence: CAWGASGRVLRNYGYTF. CDR3 in DNA: TGTGCCTGGGGCGCCTCGGGCAGGGTCTTAAGAAACTATGGCTACACCTTC.